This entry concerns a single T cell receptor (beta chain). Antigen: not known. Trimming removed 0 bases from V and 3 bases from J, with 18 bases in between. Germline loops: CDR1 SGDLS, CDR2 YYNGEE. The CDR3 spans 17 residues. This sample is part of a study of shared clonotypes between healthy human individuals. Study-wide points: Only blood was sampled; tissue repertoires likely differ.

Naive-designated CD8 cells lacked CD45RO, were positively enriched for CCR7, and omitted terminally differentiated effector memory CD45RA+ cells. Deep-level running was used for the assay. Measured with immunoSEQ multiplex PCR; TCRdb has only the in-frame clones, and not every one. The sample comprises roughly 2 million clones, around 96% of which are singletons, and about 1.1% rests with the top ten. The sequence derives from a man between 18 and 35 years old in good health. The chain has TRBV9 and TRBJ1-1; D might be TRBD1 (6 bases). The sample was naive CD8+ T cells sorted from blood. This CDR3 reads CASSVENRVSSYTEAFF. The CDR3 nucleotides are TGTGCCAGCAGCGTAGAAAACAGGGTGTCGTCGTACACTGAAGCTTTCTTT.